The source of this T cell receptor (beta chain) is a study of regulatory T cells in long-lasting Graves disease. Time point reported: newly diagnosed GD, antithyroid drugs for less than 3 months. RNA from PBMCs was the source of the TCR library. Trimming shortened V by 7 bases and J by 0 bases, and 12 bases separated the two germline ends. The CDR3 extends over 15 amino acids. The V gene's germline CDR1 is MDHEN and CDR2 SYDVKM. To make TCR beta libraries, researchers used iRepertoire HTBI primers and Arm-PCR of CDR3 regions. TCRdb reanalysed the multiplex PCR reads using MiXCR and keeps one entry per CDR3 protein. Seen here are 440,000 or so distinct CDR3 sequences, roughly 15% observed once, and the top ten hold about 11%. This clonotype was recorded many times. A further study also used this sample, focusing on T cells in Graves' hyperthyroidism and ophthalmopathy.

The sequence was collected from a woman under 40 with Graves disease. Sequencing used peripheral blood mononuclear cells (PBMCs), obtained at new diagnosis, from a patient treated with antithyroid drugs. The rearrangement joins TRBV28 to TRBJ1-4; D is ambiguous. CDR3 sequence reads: CASTPWGATNEKLFF. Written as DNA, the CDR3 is TGTGCCAGCACCCCGTGGGGAGCAACTAATGAAAAACTGTTTTTT.